This is a list of T cell receptor beta chains from one sample in a study of Graves' ophthalmopathy and Graves' hyperthyroidism. TCRdb used MiXCR to reprocess the multiplex PCR reads, holding one entry per CDR3 protein. The data contain some 400,000 distinct CDR3 sequences, around 18% of them singletons. The source material was peripheral blood. The receptors derive from a woman aged 18-30 years with Graves' ophthalmopathy. Both conserved end residues are part of each CDR3. D genes are given only for firm matches. Clone size is given for some rows only: seen once, a few or many times, or a class if the clone is expanded.

CDR3: CASSQTGQGAYEQYF
DNA: TGTGCCAGCAGTCAAACCGGACAGGGAGCCTACGAGCAGTACTTC
size: .
length: 15
D: TRBD1
J: TRBJ2-7
V: TRBV6-2/TRBV6-3

CDR3: CASSPRTGWGYEQYF
DNA: TGTGCCAGCAGCCCCCGGACAGGGTGGGGCTACGAGCAGTACTTC
size: many
length: 15
D: TRBD1
J: TRBJ2-7
V: TRBV7-8

CDR3: CASSKPGQRGFYEQYF
DNA: TGTGCCAGCAGTAAGCCAGGGCAGCGCGGTTTCTACGAGCAGTACTTC
size: many
length: 16
D: .
J: TRBJ2-7
V: TRBV6-1

CDR3: CASSREQGYEQYF
DNA: TGTGCCAGCAGTCGAGAGCAGGGCTACGAGCAGTACTTC
size: .
length: 13
D: .
J: TRBJ2-7
V: TRBV6-1

CDR3: CASSTSTEAFF
DNA: TGTGCCAGCAGTACAAGCACTGAAGCTTTCTTT
size: many
length: 11
D: .
J: TRBJ1-1
V: TRBV6-1

CDR3: CASSLEGGLYEQYF
DNA: TGTGCCAGCAGTTTAGAAGGGGGGTTGTACGAGCAGTACTTC
size: .
length: 14
D: .
J: TRBJ2-7
V: TRBV28

CDR3: CASKPQGGKETQYF
DNA: TGTGCCAGCAAACCACAGGGGGGAAAAGAGACCCAGTACTTC
size: many
length: 14
D: TRBD1
J: TRBJ2-5
V: TRBV2

CDR3: CASSLLGGAEPGLGGYTF
DNA: TGTGCCAGCAGCTTATTGGGAGGGGCCGAACCCGGACTTGGGGGCTACACCTTC
size: many
length: 18
D: .
J: TRBJ1-2
V: TRBV11-1

CDR3: CASSYATSGANVLTF
DNA: TGTGCCAGCAGTTACGCGACTTCTGGGGCCAACGTCCTGACTTTC
size: many
length: 15
D: .
J: TRBJ2-6
V: TRBV6-2/TRBV6-3

CDR3: CASSLMRAGANVLTF
DNA: TGTGCCAGCAGCTTAATGAGGGCTGGGGCCAACGTCCTGACTTTC
size: many
length: 15
D: .
J: TRBJ2-6
V: TRBV11-1

CDR3: CASSPSGQLYEQYF
DNA: TGTGCCAGTAGTCCCTCGGGACAGTTGTACGAGCAGTACTTC
size: many
length: 14
D: TRBD1
J: TRBJ2-7
V: TRBV19

CDR3: CASSPGDRAGAQETQHF
DNA: TGTGCCAGCAGCCCCGGGGACCGAGCGGGGGCTCAAGAGACCCAGCACTTC
size: many
length: 17
D: TRBD2
J: TRBJ2-5
V: TRBV7-3

CDR3: CASSLNRGYSNQPQHF
DNA: TGTGCCAGCAGTTTAAACAGGGGATATAGCAATCAGCCCCAGCATTTT
size: many
length: 16
D: TRBD1
J: TRBJ1-5
V: TRBV28

CDR3: CASSQTGGWSYEQYF
DNA: TGTGCCAGCAGCCAAACAGGGGGCTGGTCCTACGAGCAGTACTTC
size: many
length: 15
D: TRBD1
J: TRBJ2-7
V: TRBV28

CDR3: CASSYLATVNTEAFF
DNA: TGTGCCAGCAGTTACTTGGCGACAGTGAACACTGAAGCTTTCTTT
size: many
length: 15
D: .
J: TRBJ1-1
V: TRBV6-2/TRBV6-3

CDR3: CASSTDSVSYEQYF
DNA: TGTGCCAGTAGTACAGACTCTGTATCCTACGAGCAGTACTTC
size: many
length: 14
D: .
J: TRBJ2-7
V: TRBV19

CDR3: CACRGDHPEKQYF
DNA: TGTGCCTGCAGGGGGGACCATCCTGAAAAGCAGTACTTC
size: many
length: 13
D: .
J: TRBJ2-7
V: TRBV6-1

CDR3: CASSPPRAPKPEQYF
DNA: TGTGCCAGCAGTCCCCCTCGAGCGCCTAAACCCGAGCAGTACTTC
size: many
length: 15
D: .
J: TRBJ2-7
V: TRBV28

CDR3: CATSRAQNYPDRAETKNIQYF
DNA: TGTGCCACCAGCAGAGCCCAAAACTATCCCGACAGGGCAGAGACCAAAAACATTCAGTACTTC
size: many
length: 21
D: TRBD1
J: TRBJ2-4
V: TRBV15

CDR3: CASRPFEGDEQYF
DNA: TGTGCCAGCAGACCCTTTGAGGGGGACGAGCAGTACTTC
size: .
length: 13
D: .
J: TRBJ2-7
V: TRBV27

CDR3: CAWTGSSYQETQYF
DNA: TGTGCCTGGACCGGGTCCTCGTACCAAGAGACCCAGTACTTC
size: many
length: 14
D: .
J: TRBJ2-5
V: TRBV30

CDR3: CASSFGSSYSYEQYF
DNA: TGTGCCAGCAGCTTCGGCAGTTCTTACTCCTACGAGCAGTACTTC
size: many
length: 15
D: .
J: TRBJ2-7
V: TRBV7-2

CDR3: CASSPPGRLSSYEQYF
DNA: TGTGCCAGCAGTCCACCCGGGCGTCTAAGCTCCTACGAGCAGTACTTC
size: many
length: 16
D: .
J: TRBJ2-7
V: TRBV28

CDR3: CASSLGVGTSGRIVYEQYF
DNA: TGTGCCAGCAGCTTGGGGGTCGGGACTAGCGGGAGGATCGTCTACGAGCAGTACTTC
size: many
length: 19
D: TRBD2
J: TRBJ2-7
V: TRBV5-6

CDR3: CASSQGPSYEQYF
DNA: TGTGCCAGCAGCCAGGGACCCTCCTACGAGCAGTACTTC
size: many
length: 13
D: .
J: TRBJ2-7
V: TRBV7-2

CDR3: CASSPGFYGYTF
DNA: TGTGCCAGCTCACCAGGGTTTTATGGCTACACCTTC
size: few
length: 12
D: .
J: TRBJ1-2
V: TRBV18

CDR3: CASSSIRAGPGYTF
DNA: TGTGCCAGCAGTTCCATCAGAGCAGGGCCCGGCTACACCTTC
size: many
length: 14
D: .
J: TRBJ1-2
V: TRBV11-2

CDR3: CSATGTTFATQYF
DNA: TGCAGCGCTACCGGGACAACATTTGCGACCCAGTACTTC
size: many
length: 13
D: .
J: TRBJ2-5
V: TRBV29-1

CDR3: CASTTGQSNTGELFF
DNA: TGTGCCAGCACCACGGGACAGTCCAACACCGGGGAGCTGTTTTTT
size: .
length: 15
D: TRBD1
J: TRBJ2-2
V: TRBV27

CDR3: CASSFLQAGEETQYF
DNA: TGTGCCAGCAGCTTCCTTCAGGCGGGGGAAGAGACCCAGTACTTC
size: many
length: 15
D: TRBD2
J: TRBJ2-5
V: TRBV7-8

CDR3: CASSELGQGAATEAFF
DNA: TGTGCCAGCAGTGAACTTGGTCAGGGGGCGGCCACTGAAGCTTTCTTT
size: many
length: 16
D: TRBD1
J: TRBJ1-1
V: TRBV25-1

CDR3: CATSSAGLNTEAFF
DNA: TGTGCCACCAGCAGTGCGGGATTGAACACTGAAGCTTTCTTT
size: .
length: 14
D: .
J: TRBJ1-1
V: TRBV15

CDR3: CASSLQPVHTDNSPLHF
DNA: TGTGCCAGCAGCTTACAACCCGTGCATACAGATAATTCACCCCTCCACTTT
size: many
length: 17
D: .
J: TRBJ1-6
V: TRBV7-3